Presented here are 18 T cell receptor beta chains from one specimen sequenced in a study of cytomegalovirus exposure and HLA in healthy donors. In the PCR, 60 Vbeta and 13 Jbeta primers were used. Sequencing used immunoSEQ multiplex PCR; TCRdb keeps in-frame clones, though not all of them. The table has about 98,000 clones, roughly four fifths seen once; the top ten hold 7% to 9%. Source material: PBMCs. These TCRs come from a human donor in good health.

The V gene is TRBV21-1, the J gene TRBJ1-2. TRBV21-1 is classified as a pseudogene. The CDR3 runs 15 residues. The CDR3 sequence: CASSKGARGGYGYTF. Here the CDR3 DNA reads TGTGCCAGCAGCAAAGGGGCCCGGGGGGGCTATGGCTACACCTTC.

The chain is built from TRBV5-1 and TRBJ1-1; 8 nucleotides align to TRBD1. Losses at the gene ends were 4 bases for V and 0 bases for J; bases not matched to a gene: 5. Germline V gives CDR1 SGHRS, CDR2 YFSETQ. The CDR3 length is 15 residues. CDR3 DNA: TGCGCCAGCAGCAAGAGACAGGGGATGAACACTGAAGCTTTCTTT. It codes for CASSKRQGMNTEAFF.

The rearrangement links TRBV18 to TRBJ2-5; D unresolved. Germline CDR1 and CDR2: KGHSH and LQKENI. This CDR3 is 16 amino acids long. V lost 0 bases, J lost 2 bases, and 13 bases lay in between. CDR3 in amino acids: CASSPPTERRQETQYF. In DNA, the CDR3 is TGTGCCAGCTCACCACCCACGGAGAGACGACAAGAGACCCAGTACTTC. Full variable domain (rest looked up from reference TRBV18 and TRBJ2-5): NAGVMQNPRHLVRRRGQEARLRCSPMKGHSHVYWYRQLPEEGLKFMVYLQKENIIDESGMPKERFSAEFPKEGPSILRIQQVVRGDSAAYFCASSPPTERRQETQYFGPGTRLLVL.

CDR3 nucleotide sequence: TGCGCCAGCAGCCCCCTCGGACAGGGGAACACTGAAGCTTTCTTT. It yields the protein CASSPLGQGNTEAFF. V gene TRBV5-1 combines with J gene TRBJ1-1; 8 positions match TRBD1. The CDR3 totals 15 residues. Germline loops: CDR1 SGHRS, CDR2 YFSETQ. V was clipped by 4 bases and J by 1 base; unmatched bases: 6.

The chain carries TRBV6-1 and TRBJ2-3; 12 bases match TRBD2. CDR1 and CDR2 from the germline V gene are MNHNS and SASEGT. The CDR3 extends over 18 amino acids. V lost 6 bases, J lost 1 base, and 11 bases stayed unmatched. CDR3 sequence: CASRELAGGRRRTDTQYF. In nucleotides, the CDR3 is TGTGCCAGCAGGGAACTAGCGGGGGGACGCAGGCGCACAGATACGCAGTATTTT.

The chain couples TRBV18 to TRBJ2-3; 7 bases are a match to TRBD1. CDR3 length: 13 amino acids. Per germline, CDR1 KGHSH and CDR2 LQKENI. Trimming at V came to 6 bases and at J to 1 base, leaving 1 base not matched to a gene. CDR3 residues: CASSTGGTDTQYF. Written as DNA, the CDR3 is TGTGCCAGCTCTACAGGGGGCACAGATACGCAGTATTTT.

This CDR3 is CASSLSDRASNEQFF. The CDR3 region has the DNA TGCGCCAGCAGCTTGTCGGACAGGGCCTCCAATGAGCAGTTCTTC. The chain carries TRBV5-1 and TRBJ2-1; 8 nucleotides match TRBD1. The germline V gene has CDR1 SGHRS and CDR2 YFSETQ. This CDR3 has 15 residues. After removal of 1 base from V and 6 bases from J, the junction contained 6 bases not matched to a gene.

This clone was recorded a few times. V and J are TRBV25-1 and TRBJ2-7, with D maybe TRBD2 (5 bases). CDR1 is MGHDK, CDR2 SYGVNS, per germline. V was clipped by 3 bases and J by 2 bases, with 5 bases between them. The CDR3 spans 12 residues. The CDR3 region has the DNA TGTGCCAGCAGTGACGGGGCCTACGAGCAGTACTTC. It translates to CASSDGAYEQYF.

The V and J genes are TRBV13 and TRBJ2-3, with 9 nucleotides matching TRBD2. The ends lost 1 base at V and 5 bases at J; junction bases unmatched: 4. This CDR3 comprises 15 residues. Germline V gene lookup returns CDR1 PRHDT and CDR2 FYEKMQ (reference sequence). CDR3 DNA: TGTGCCAGCAGCTTAGTCGGACTAGCGTTAGATACGCAGTATTTT. This gives the protein CASSLVGLALDTQYF. The full variable domain, its missing parts supplied by reference TRBV13 and TRBJ2-3, is AAGVIQSPRHLIKEKRETATLKCYPIPRHDTVYWYQQGPGQDPQFLISFYEKMQSDKGSIPDRFSAQQFSDYHSELNMSSLELGDSALYFCASSLVGLALDTQYFGPGTRLTVL.

The sample holds one count of this clone. V is TRBV19 and J is TRBJ1-1; a possible D gene is TRBD1 (5 bases). Trimming stripped 3 bases from V and 6 bases from J, with 14 bases between. The CDR3 spans 14 residues. Germline loops: CDR1 LNHDA, CDR2 SQIVND (reference sequence). CDR3 protein: CASSIGFGAPEAFF. The CDR3 bases are TGTGCCAGTAGTATTGGGTTTGGGGCCCCTGAAGCTTTCTTT.

The V call is TRBV5-1, the J call TRBJ1-1; a possible D gene is TRBD1 (5 bases). V lost 4 bases to trimming and J lost 5 bases, with 9 bases between them. The CDR3 spans 12 residues. Per the germline V gene, CDR1 is SGHRS and CDR2 is YFSETQ. In DNA form, the CDR3 reads TGCGCCAGCAGCATCAGGGCGACTGAAGCTTTCTTT. Its translation: CASSIRATEAFF.

The rearrangement joins TRBV9 to TRBJ2-3; 9 nucleotides line up with TRBD1. Germline-derived CDR1 and CDR2 are SGDLS and YYNGEE. CDR3 length: 14 residues. The J segment lost 5 bases and the V segment lost 5 bases, leaving 6 bases of the junction unmatched. This CDR3 reads CASSNRGLEDTQYF. In DNA, the CDR3 is TGTGCCAGCAGTAACAGGGGGCTTGAAGATACGCAGTATTTT.

The gene calls are TRBV5-4 and TRBJ1-1, with a possible D match to TRBD1 (6 bases). CDR3 size: 14 residues. V lost 0 bases and J lost 7, with 13 bases in between. Germline CDR1 is SGHNT and CDR2 is YYREEE (reference sequence). The DNA of the CDR3 is TGTGCCAGCAGCTTGGACGGAGACAGGATTGAAGCTTTCTTT. Residues: CASSLDGDRIEAFF.

CDR3 in amino acids: CASSLKTFRGSNEKLFF. The CDR3 DNA sequence: TGTGCCAGCAGCCTCAAGACCTTCCGAGGGTCGAATGAAAAACTGTTTTTT. This chain joins TRBV5-4 and TRBJ1-4; D not resolved. Germline CDR1 reads SGHNT; CDR2 reads YYREEE (reference sequence). There are 17 residues in the CDR3. Trimming removed 4 bases from V and 5 bases from J, with 21 bases in between.

The V call is TRBV29-1, the J call TRBJ2-1; 10 bases fit TRBD2. The CDR3 runs 13 residues. Germline V CDR1 and CDR2: SQVTM, ANQGSEA. The V and J ends lost 5 bases and 6 bases, in that order; junction bases with no gene match: 4. CDR3 loop: CSVLAGGANEQFF. CDR3 coding DNA: TGCAGCGTTTTAGCGGGGGGAGCCAATGAGCAGTTCTTC.

This clone was found a few times. The chain combines TRBV15 with TRBJ2-1; 14 nucleotides line up with TRBD2. With V trimmed by 3 bases and J by 6 bases, 10 bases remained unmatched. Germline lookup yields CDR1 LNHNV and CDR2 YYDKDF (reference sequence). The CDR3 has 18 amino acids. CDR3 protein: CATSREGLAGGYRNEQFF. CDR3 nucleotides: TGTGCCACCAGCAGGGAAGGACTAGCGGGAGGATACCGCAATGAGCAGTTCTTC.

The V call is TRBV6-4, the J call TRBJ1-5; the match to TRBD1 covers 7 bases. The CDR3 loop spans 15 amino acids. Germline V gene sequence: CDR1 MRHNA, CDR2 SNTAGT. After removal of 3 bases from V and 4 bases from J, the junction contained 6 bases not matched to a gene. The CDR3 region is CASSETGDRNQPQHF. The CDR3 DNA reads TGTGCCAGCAGTGAAACAGGGGATAGAAATCAGCCCCAGCATTTT.

This clone has a single count. This chain links TRBV18 with TRBJ2-3; TRBD2 agrees at 7 bases. The CDR3 runs 15 residues. Germline-derived CDR1 and CDR2 are KGHSH and LQKENI. The junction had 6 bases not matched to a gene; V was cut back by 4 bases and J by 2 bases. In DNA, the CDR3 is TGTGCCAGCTCACGGACTAGTGTCTTCACAGATACGCAGTATTTT. This translates into CASSRTSVFTDTQYF.